The present T cell receptor beta chain was sequenced within a study of immune evolution from preneoplasia to lung adenocarcinoma. Macro-dissection enriched premalignant or tumor cells before nucleic acid extraction. Using immunoSEQ multiplex PCR, the repertoire was profiled, and TCRdb retains in-frame clones only, with some absent. The sample shows roughly 9,400 clones, 88% of them seen only once. Per germline, CDR1 MDHEN and CDR2 SYDVKM. This CDR3 contains 14 residues. Trimming took 6 bases from V and 7 from J; bases not matched to a gene: 7. The clonotype originates from a person aged 65 to 85 with invasive lung adenocarcinoma. Some clones in this sample may be carry-over from other donors' samples. The sample comprised FFPE invasive lung adenocarcinoma tissue. This chain connects TRBV28 to TRBJ2-5, with 11 nucleotides matching TRBD2. CDR3 protein: CASRKTSGVGTQYF. CDR3 DNA: TGTGCCAGCAGAAAGACTAGCGGGGTTGGGACCCAGTACTTC.